Described below is a single T cell receptor beta chain sequence and its context. Its antigen is unknown. The sample is drawn from a study of blood T cells in healthy people across ages. A second PCR of 7 to 11 cycles used a sample-barcoded 5' primer and a J-beta primer mix. TCRdb reprocessed the 5' RACE reads with MiXCR, giving one entry per CDR3 protein. Of approximately 810,000 distinct CDR3 sequences listed, less than 35% are singletons. Study results and caveats: The recorded TCR beta diversity per million T cells decreased in a roughly linear manner with age. The study could not conclusively compare naive and antigen-experienced cells, given its unsorted PBMCs.

The CDR3 is 14 amino acids. Germline values: CDR1 LGHNA, CDR2 YSLEER. The V gene lost 1 base and the J gene lost 7 bases, with 11 bases spanning the gap. Isolated per sample were at least 6.5 million PBMCs. Each sample provided at least 5 micrograms of extracted total RNA. The sample taken for sequencing was blood. The sequence was obtained from a woman older than 75 in good health. The chain recombines TRBV4-3 with TRBJ2-1; D not resolved. CDR3 DNA: TGCGCCAGCAGCCAAGCTTTAACTCGAAATGAGCAGTTCTTC. It yields the protein CASSQALTRNEQFF.